A selection of T cell receptor beta chains follows, all from one sample in a study of T cell repertoires in aging, cancer and after chemotherapy. TCRdb re-called the multiplex PCR reads through MiXCR, storing one row per CDR3 protein. The sample holds around 7,700 distinct CDR3 sequences; about 53% are singletons and the top ten take approximately 3.5%. The sequenced sample consisted of blood. The receptors here all came from a human donor with a solid tumor. The CDR3 runs from the conserved cysteine through the conserved F or W. D genes are given only for firm matches. Some rows mark clone size as missing; the rest say once, few, many or name a class of expanded clone.

CDR3aa	CDR3nt	abundance	d_gene	j_gene	v_gene
CAWGWSTAANSPLHF	TGTGCCTGGGGGTGGAGTACGGCTGCTAATTCACCCCTCCACTTT	few	-	TRBJ1-6	TRBV30
CASSLGGLPSQPQHF	TGTGCCAGCAGCTTAGGGGGTCTCCCAAGTCAGCCCCAGCATTTT	-	-	TRBJ1-5	TRBV7-2
CSARDGNTEAFF	TGCAGTGCTAGGGACGGGAACACTGAAGCTTTCTTT	once	-	TRBJ1-1	TRBV20-1
CASSVGTNYEQYF	TGTGCCAGCAGTGTGGGGACAAACTACGAGCAGTACTTC	-	-	TRBJ2-7	TRBV6-1
CASSRLGTYGYTF	TGTGCCAGCAGCCGCCTAGGGACCTATGGCTACACCTTC	few	-	TRBJ1-2	TRBV7-2
CASSARRGNTIYF	TGTGCCAGCAGCGCCAGGCGGGGAAACACCATATATTTT	-	-	TRBJ1-3	TRBV7-9
CASSAGGPVYEQYF	TGTGCCAGCAGTGCGGGAGGGCCGGTTTACGAGCAGTACTTC	-	TRBD2	TRBJ2-7	TRBV27
CASSYDRARPEAFF	TGTGCCAGCAGTTACGACAGGGCGAGGCCTGAAGCTTTCTTT	few	TRBD1	TRBJ1-1	TRBV6-6
CASSSPTVRLGEETQYF	TGTGCCAGCAGTTCTCCGACGGTCAGACTAGGAGAAGAGACCCAGTACTTC	-	-	TRBJ2-5	TRBV28
CASFLGDPSYEQYF	TGTGCCAGCTTCCTAGGGGACCCTTCCTACGAGCAGTACTTC	-	-	TRBJ2-7	TRBV6-6
CASSLGITQPLHF	TGTGCCAGCAGTTTAGGGATAACTCAACCCCTCCACTTT	few	-	TRBJ1-6	TRBV27
CASSRGTPWTYEQYF	TGTGCCAGCAGCCGGGGGACTCCTTGGACCTACGAGCAGTACTTC	-	-	TRBJ2-7	TRBV7-9
CSARGDSGYTF	TGCAGTGCTAGGGGAGACAGTGGCTACACCTTC	-	-	TRBJ1-2	TRBV20-1
CSAREHQGRAEAFF	TGCAGTGCTAGAGAGCATCAGGGGCGGGCTGAAGCTTTCTTT	few	-	TRBJ1-1	TRBV20-1
CASSPDRRGTEAFF	TGTGCCAGTAGTCCGGACAGGCGGGGCACTGAAGCTTTCTTT	few	TRBD1	TRBJ1-1	TRBV19
CASSTSANYEQYF	TGTGCCAGTAGTACCAGCGCCAACTACGAGCAGTACTTC	-	-	TRBJ2-7	TRBV19
CAWSVLGLGGELFF	TGTGCCTGGAGTGTATTAGGTTTAGGCGGGGAGCTGTTTTTT	-	-	TRBJ2-2	TRBV30
CASRTLGDNEQFF	TGTGCCAGCAGAACCCTAGGGGACAATGAGCAGTTCTTC	-	-	TRBJ2-1	TRBV27
CASSQLGRRVEQYF	TGTGCCAGCAGCCAACTAGGTAGACGGGTCGAGCAGTACTTC	once	-	TRBJ2-7	TRBV7-9
CASSLTGNQPQHF	TGTGCCAGCAGCCTCACAGGGAATCAGCCCCAGCATTTT	once	-	TRBJ1-5	TRBV7-2
CASKREGAATEAFF	TGTGCCAGCAAGAGGGAAGGGGCGGCCACTGAAGCTTTCTTT	-	-	TRBJ1-1	TRBV28
CASSRREEEQYF	TGTGCCAGCAGCCGCCGGGAGGAAGAGCAGTACTTC	-	TRBD2	TRBJ2-7	TRBV11-3
CASSLQEGGSANSPLHF	TGTGCCAGCAGTCTCCAGGAGGGCGGCAGCGCTAATTCACCCCTCCACTTT	-	-	TRBJ1-6	TRBV6-5
CASSLWSGRYNEQFF	TGTGCCAGCAGCTTATGGAGCGGGAGATACAATGAGCAGTTCTTC	-	TRBD2	TRBJ2-1	TRBV7-3
CASSYDRSYNEQFF	TGTGCCAGCAGCTACGATCGCTCCTACAATGAGCAGTTCTTC	-	-	TRBJ2-1	TRBV4-3
CASSVQPKNTDTQYF	TGTGCCAGCAGTGTCCAGCCCAAAAACACAGATACGCAGTATTTT	few	-	TRBJ2-3	TRBV6-1